Listed below are T cell receptor beta chains from one sample, sequenced in a study of vaccination effects on CD4 cells after COVID-19. Their antigen targets remain unknown. The protocol was immunoSEQ multiplex PCR, while the TCRdb copy is restricted to in-frame clones and leaves out a portion. The sample has about 31,000 clones, roughly 63% seen once. Here the sequenced sample was CD4+ T cells from PBMCs cultured with SARS-CoV-2 spike peptides, taken after COVID-19 vaccination. The origin of the receptors is a human donor who received a COVID-19 vaccine. CDR3s include the opening cysteine and the closing phenylalanine or tryptophan. A D gene is named only where the DNA matches it firmly. The size of a clone is reported for some rows only, either as once, few or many, or as a class for expanded clones.

d_call j_call clone_size v_call cdr3_nt cdr3_aa
- TRBJ2-5 - TRBV11-3 TGTGCCAGCAGCTTAGTGTCTGGATCCGAGACCCAGTACTTC CASSLVSGSETQYF
- TRBJ2-5 - TRBV4-1 TGCGCCAGCAGCCGGTTATTGGGAGAGACCCAGTACTTC CASSRLLGETQYF
- TRBJ1-2 - TRBV27 TGTGCCAGCAGTCACGGGGACCGACCTAACTATGGCTACACCTTC CASSHGDRPNYGYTF
TRBD1 TRBJ2-5 - TRBV29-1 TGCAGCGTTGAGGGGGACAGGGCCCAGTACTTC CSVEGDRAQYF
- TRBJ1-5 few TRBV6-2/TRBV6-3 TGTGCCAGCAGTAATACGGGACATATCCATCAGCCCCAGCATTTT CASSNTGHIHQPQHF
- TRBJ2-2 - TRBV5-6 TGTGCCAGCACCTTAACGGGGGATTGGAACACCGGGGAGCTGTTTTTT CASTLTGDWNTGELFF
TRBD1 TRBJ1-5 once TRBV6-9 TGTGCCAGCACTCACACGGCGGGACAGGTCTCCGGTAGCAATCAGCCCCAGCATTTT CASTHTAGQVSGSNQPQHF
- TRBJ2-7 few TRBV5-4 TGTGCCAGCAGCCGGGGGCAGGGAGAGCAGTACTTC CASSRGQGEQYF
- TRBJ1-5 - TRBV5-6 TGTGCCAGCAGCTTGGGGATGGGCAATCAGCCCCAGCATTTT CASSLGMGNQPQHF
- TRBJ2-3 - TRBV5-1 TGCGCCAGCAGCCCGGATGGGGGGTTAGATACGCAGTATTTT CASSPDGGLDTQYF
- TRBJ2-7 - TRBV19 TGTGCCAGTAGTCAAGCCTTTGCGGCTAGCTCCTACGAGCAGTACTTC CASSQAFAASSYEQYF
TRBD2 TRBJ2-5 - TRBV5-1 TGCGCCAGCAGCTTGGGGCTAGCGGGGCTACGAGAGACCCAGTACTTC CASSLGLAGLRETQYF
- TRBJ2-5 - TRBV12-3/TRBV12-4 TGTGCCAGCAGTTCCGCCGTTGCCGGGACCCAGTACTTC CASSSAVAGTQYF
TRBD1 TRBJ1-6 - TRBV14 TGTGCCAGCAGCCAAGGAAGTACCGGGACAGGGGGCTATAATTCACCCCTCCACTTT CASSQGSTGTGGYNSPLHF
- TRBJ1-2 few TRBV6-5 TGTGCCAGCACCCCGAGGGGGGATCCTTACTATGGCTACACCTTC CASTPRGDPYYGYTF
- TRBJ2-7 few TRBV6-5 TGTGCCAGCAGGCGTATCTACGAGCAGTACTTC CASRRIYEQYF
- TRBJ2-5 - TRBV11-3 TGTGCCAGCAGCTTAGTGGACGGCGACCAAGAGACCCAGTACTTC CASSLVDGDQETQYF
- TRBJ1-1 few TRBV20-1 TGCAGTGCTATGGTCAGGACGGCTTTCTTT CSAMVRTAFF
- TRBJ2-1 - TRBV18 TGTGCCAGCTCACCATCGGAGAGACAGTTCTTC CASSPSERQFF
TRBD1 TRBJ1-3 few TRBV4-1 TGCGCCAGCAGCCCTAGGGGACAGGCTCTTCCAAACACCATATATTTT CASSPRGQALPNTIYF
- TRBJ2-1 - TRBV18 TGTGCCAGCTCAACAACAACAGGGGAGGGTGAGCAGTTCTTC CASSTTTGEGEQFF
TRBD1 TRBJ2-5 - TRBV6-5 TGTGCCAGCGGACAGGGGGCGCTGGAAGAGACCCAGTACTTC CASGQGALEETQYF
- TRBJ1-1 - TRBV19 TGTGCCAGTAGTATCGGTCGGATAGCCATGAACACTGAAGCTTTCTTT CASSIGRIAMNTEAFF
TRBD2 TRBJ2-3 - TRBV4-1 TGCGCCAGCAGCGAAAGCGGACTAGATCGAAATACGCAGTATTTT CASSESGLDRNTQYF
- TRBJ2-1 - TRBV4-2 TGTGCCAGCAGCCAAGATCTCCATACTAGGGGGGAGTTCTTC CASSQDLHTRGEFF
TRBD1 TRBJ1-6 few TRBV6-1 TGTGCCAGCAGTGAAGGGTACAACAGGGGGTCACCCCTCCACTTT CASSEGYNRGSPLHF
- TRBJ2-1 - TRBV5-1 TGCGCCAGCAGATCGCGCGACAATGAGCAGTTCTTC CASRSRDNEQFF
- TRBJ1-4 - TRBV7-2 TGTGCCAGCAGCTTGGACATTTCGACTGGTGAAAAACTGTTTTTT CASSLDISTGEKLFF
TRBD1 TRBJ1-1 few TRBV6-5 TGTGCCAGCAGTAGACAGGGAACGAATGAAGCTTTCTTT CASSRQGTNEAFF
- TRBJ1-1 once TRBV14 TGTGCCAGCAGCCAAGCAGGGAGGGGAGGGAACACTGAAGCTTTCTTT CASSQAGRGGNTEAFF
TRBD1 TRBJ1-6 few TRBV14 TGTGCCAGCAGCCAAGTCCAAGGACAGGGGTTCACCTATAATTCACCCCTCCACTTT CASSQVQGQGFTYNSPLHF
- TRBJ1-5 - TRBV12-3/TRBV12-4 TGTGCCAGCAGTTTTGGCGGCTATCAGCCCCAGCATTTT CASSFGGYQPQHF
- TRBJ1-5 - TRBV18 TGTGCCAGCTCACCGTCGTTGTTTCAGCCCCAGCATTTT CASSPSLFQPQHF
- TRBJ2-7 - TRBV5-1 TGCGCCAGCAGCCCCCCCGGGATTAGGAATTACGAGCAGTACTTC CASSPPGIRNYEQYF
- TRBJ2-7 - TRBV21-1 TGTGCCAGCAATGCAAGAAGGACCGCTAACAGCTACGAGCAGTACTTC CASNARRTANSYEQYF
TRBD1 TRBJ1-2 - TRBV6-4 TGTGCCAACTTTGATTGGACAGGGCCCTATGGCTACACCTTC CANFDWTGPYGYTF